The 29 T cell receptor beta chains given below trace back to one sample, sequenced in a study of regulatory T cells in long-lasting Graves disease. Building the TCR beta libraries relied on iRepertoire HTBI primers, and CDR3 regions underwent Arm-PCR. One entry per CDR3 protein, called by TCRdb with MiXCR from the multiplex PCR reads. The table shows some 340,000 distinct CDR3 sequences, with roughly 24% occurring only once. Time point indicated: persistent/refractory GD, antithyroid drugs over 5 years with positive TRAb. Extracted PBMC RNA gave rise to the TCR library. Sequencing was performed on peripheral blood mononuclear cells (PBMCs), taken when the disease was refractory, from a patient treated with antithyroid drugs. These receptors originate from a woman in her thirties or forties with Graves disease.

This clonotype was observed at least ten times. This chain joins TRBV7-9 and TRBJ2-7; D possibly corresponds to TRBD2 (5 bases). CDR1 is SEHNR, CDR2 FQNEAQ, per germline (reference sequence). The CDR3 has 13 residues. V was cut by 4 bases and J by 8 bases, with 15 bases left in between. As DNA, the CDR3 is TGTGCCAGCAGCTCGTTACAGACTACGCAGCAGTACTTC. It codes for CASSSLQTTQQYF.

CDR3 in DNA: TGTGCCAGCAGCCCACGGGCGGGGGTCGAGCAGTACTTC. Translation gives CASSPRAGVEQYF. The chain uses TRBV5-8 and TRBJ2-7, with 7 bases that match TRBD2. Germline values: CDR1 SGHTS, CDR2 YDEGEE. V lost 4 bases and J lost 6; bases outside the gene matches: 7. The CDR3 runs 13 residues. Variable domain in full (rest from reference TRBV5-8 and TRBJ2-7): EAGVTQSPTHLIKTRGQQATLRCSPISGHTSVYWYQQALGLGLQFLLWYDEGEERNRGNFPPRFSGRQFPNYSSELNVNALELEDSALYLCASSPRAGVEQYFGPGTRLTVT.

The sample holds many counts of this clonotype. This chain joins TRBV2 and TRBJ2-2, with D maybe TRBD1 (6 bases). The CDR3 extends over 15 amino acids. V was clipped by 6 bases and J by 1 base, with 12 bases between them. CDR1 and CDR2 from the germline V gene are SNHLY and FYNNEI. In DNA, the CDR3 is TGTGCCAGCAGGCAGCCGACAGGGAACACCGGGGAGCTGTTTTTT. Its translation: CASRQPTGNTGELFF.

V usage is TRBV9 and J usage is TRBJ1-1, with 10 bases that match TRBD1. Germline CDR1 reads SGDLS; CDR2 reads YYNGEE. The CDR3 is 18 amino acids. V shed 3 bases and J 0 bases; nucleotides not matched to a gene: 11. CDR3 protein: CASSGRDRGPALNTEAFF. The CDR3 DNA reads as TGTGCCAGCAGCGGCCGAGACAGGGGGCCGGCTCTGAACACTGAAGCTTTCTTT.

There are many counts of this clonotype. The chain joins TRBV11-2 to TRBJ2-1; perhaps TRBD2 as D (7 bases). The germline CDR1 and CDR2 sequences are SGHAT and FQNNGV. The CDR3 totals 15 residues. V lost 2 bases, J lost 8 bases, and 16 bases lay in between. CDR3 sequence: CASSLFGGGGYEQFF. In DNA, the CDR3 is TGTGCCAGCAGCTTATTTGGCGGGGGCGGCTATGAGCAGTTCTTC.

This clonotype was observed at least ten times. This chain joins TRBV6-1 and TRBJ2-7; tentative D call: TRBD1 (5 bases). Per the germline V gene, CDR1 is MNHNS and CDR2 is SASEGT. V lost 5 bases to trimming and J lost 3 bases, with 11 bases between them. The CDR3 length is 13 residues. CDR3 bases: TGTGCCAGCAGTCGACAGACAGACTACGAGCAGTACTTC. Translating it yields CASSRQTDYEQYF.

Concerning this clonotype itself: One end of the junction is discordant with germline, which a read error may explain. The chain combines TRBV7-3 with TRBJ1-4, with no clear D. This CDR3 region has 16 residues. Germline loops: CDR1 SGHTA, CDR2 FQGTGA. The CDR3 DNA follows: TGTGCCAGCAGCTTGAGTAGGCGTACGGGAATGAAAAACCTGTTTTTT. Encoded protein: CASSLSRRTGMKNLFF.

The table lists this clonotype with a few counts. One end of the junction is discordant with germline, which a read error may explain. The DNA of the CDR3 is TGTGCCAGCGGAGGGGTCAGGGCCCCCTCCTACAAGCAGTACTTC. It encodes CASGGVRAPSYKQYF. The chain links TRBV6-1 to TRBJ2-7; D perhaps matches TRBD2 (6 bases). The CDR3 length is 15 residues. The germline V gene has CDR1 MNHNS and CDR2 SASEGT.

For this clonotype: This may come from a read error, since a much larger clone is one base off. This chain joins TRBV28 and TRBJ2-7; D is possibly TRBD1 (8 bases). V was shortened by 6 bases and J by 9 bases, with 24 bases between the two germline ends. CDR3 length: 15 residues. The germline gives CDR1 MDHEN, CDR2 SYDVKM. The CDR3 loop reads CASSPLDREGPGQYF. CDR3 nucleotide sequence: TGTGCCAGCAGCCCACTGGACAGGGAGGGACCCGGGCAGTACTTC.

This clonotype was counted at least ten times. The rearrangement uses TRBV2 and TRBJ1-2, with no clear D. CDR1 and CDR2 from the germline V gene are SNHLY and FYNNEI. The length of the CDR3 is 13 residues. Trimming stripped 6 bases from V and 4 bases from J, with 12 bases between. The CDR3 spells CASRNGRLYGYTF. The CDR3 region has the DNA TGTGCCAGCAGAAACGGACGCCTCTATGGCTACACCTTC. The full variable domain, completed using reference TRBV2 and TRBJ1-2, is EPEVTQTPSHQVTQMGQEVILRCVPISNHLYFYWYRQILGQKVEFLVSFYNNEISEKSEIFDDQFSVERPDGSNFTLKIRSTKLEDSAMYFCASRNGRLYGYTFGSGTRLTVV.

This clonotype was picked up many times. The rearrangement uses TRBV11-2 and TRBJ2-2; TRBD2 is a possible D gene (7 bases). Germline V lookup: CDR1 SGHAT, CDR2 FQNNGV. V was clipped by 3 bases and J by 6 bases, with 17 bases between them. CDR3 length: 16 residues. Written as DNA, the CDR3 is TGTGCCAGCAGCTTCCCCAGAGGGGGGGGGGCCGGGGAGCTGTTTTTT. Protein sequence: CASSFPRGGGAGELFF.

J is TRBJ1-2 and V is TRBV19; no definite D call. The CDR3 sequence is 10 residues long. Germline values: CDR1 LNHDA, CDR2 SQIVND (reference sequence). V was pared by 5 bases and J by 14 bases, with 12 bases between. The CDR3 DNA follows: TGTGCCAGTAGTCCGAAACAGAAGACCTTC. It translates to CASSPKQKTF.

This clonotype was seen repeatedly, ten times or more. A clone one base away is much larger, so this may be a read error. This chain uses TRBV6-5 with TRBJ2-7, with D perhaps matching TRBD1 (5 bases). The germline V gene encodes CDR1 MNHEY and CDR2 SVGAGI. CDR3 length: 13 amino acids. The V gene lost 4 bases and the J gene lost 0 bases, with 7 bases spanning the gap. The CDR3 DNA reads as TGTGCCAGCAGTTGGGGCAGCTCCTACGAGCAGTACTTC. Residues: CASSWGSSYEQYF.

This clonotype came up many times. This sequence joins TRBV28 and TRBJ2-7; 9 bases fit TRBD1. Per the germline V gene, CDR1 is MDHEN and CDR2 is SYDVKM. After removal of 4 bases from V and 6 bases from J, the junction contained 4 bases not matched to a gene. The CDR3 extends over 13 amino acids. The CDR3 DNA reads TGTGCCAGCAGTTCCTCGACAGGGGGCGAGCAGTACTTC. It yields the protein CASSSSTGGEQYF.

This clonotype was observed at least ten times. The V gene is TRBV28, the J gene TRBJ2-7; 8 bases line up with TRBD1. The V segment lost 4 bases and the J segment 0 bases; nucleotides outside the gene matches: 8. Germline values: CDR1 MDHEN, CDR2 SYDVKM. The CDR3 consists of 16 residues. DNA of the CDR3: TGTGCCAGCAGTTCTACCGGGACAGGCCTCTCCTACGAGCAGTACTTC. Encoded protein: CASSSTGTGLSYEQYF.

The chain links TRBV7-3 to TRBJ2-2; D is uncertain. In germline, CDR1 is SGHTA, CDR2 FQGTGA. The ends were cut back, 5 bases at V and 2 bases at J, with 6 bases in the middle. The length of the CDR3 is 13 residues. CDR3 in amino acids: CASSQDNTGELFF. CDR3 DNA sequence: TGTGCCAGCAGCCAAGATAACACCGGGGAGCTGTTTTTT.

The chain couples TRBV5-1 to TRBJ2-5; 11 bases are shared with TRBD2. With V trimmed by 0 bases and J by 5 bases, 9 bases remained unmatched. Germline V lookup: CDR1 SGHRS, CDR2 YFSETQ. The length of the CDR3 is 17 residues. The CDR3 spells CASSLVAGGPEGETQYF. CDR3 nucleotide sequence: TGCGCCAGCAGCTTGGTAGCGGGAGGGCCTGAGGGTGAGACCCAGTACTTC.

The chain recombines TRBV3-1 with TRBJ2-7; TRBD2 is a possible D gene (6 bases). Germline V lookup: CDR1 LGHDT, CDR2 YNNKEL (reference sequence). Trimming left V 0 bases short and J 0 bases short, with 12 bases between. This CDR3 spans 16 amino acids. This chain's CDR3 is CASSQDWGVPSYEQYF. CDR3 sequence (DNA): TGTGCCAGCAGCCAAGATTGGGGGGTTCCCTCCTACGAGCAGTACTTC.

This chain connects TRBV29-1 to TRBJ2-7; 11 bases map to TRBD1. The V gene end was trimmed by 6 bases and the J gene end by 7 bases; junction bases not matched to a gene: 11. Germline assignment: CDR1 SQVTM and CDR2 ANQGSEA. The CDR3 runs to 14 residues. The chain's CDR3 is CSVLTGTGGSEQYF. The CDR3 nucleotides are TGCAGCGTCCTAACCGGGACAGGGGGTTCGGAGCAGTACTTC.

The chain recombines TRBV12-3 or TRBV12-4 with TRBJ2-1; 9 positions agree with TRBD2. Unmatched junction bases numbered 13, after V lost 10 bases and J lost 6 bases. There are 15 residues in the CDR3. DNA for the CDR3: TGTGCCACCCTTGTGGTGGCTAGCGGGATCAATGAGCAGTTCTTC. Its protein product is CATLVVASGINEQFF.

In this sample, this clonotype turned up once. The rearrangement uses TRBV6-1 and TRBJ2-3; D perhaps matches TRBD2 (6 bases). Trimming removed 10 bases from V and 5 bases from J, with 19 bases in between. The CDR3 sequence is 14 residues long. Per germline, CDR1 MNHNS and CDR2 SASEGT. The CDR3 nucleotides are TGTGCCATTGGGGGGAGAGGGTCCGTAGATACGCAGTATTTT. Amino acid sequence: CAIGGRGSVDTQYF.

Ten or more counts support this clonotype. The junction differs from germline at one of its ends, possibly a read error. The gene calls are TRBV6-1 and TRBJ2-7; weak D call: TRBD2 (6 bases). The CDR3 length is 14 residues. Germline V lookup: CDR1 MNHNS, CDR2 SASEGT. CDR3 protein: CGSKTLATSYEQYF. CDR3 nucleotides: TGTGGCAGCAAGACCCTAGCGACCTCCTACGAGCAGTACTTC.

Turning to this clonotype: One base away lies a much larger clone, so this may be a sequencing read error. The CDR3 here is CSVARHRDTEALF. As DNA, the CDR3 is TGCAGCGTTGCCCGACACAGGGACACTGAAGCTCTCTTT. The chain recombines TRBV29-1 with TRBJ1-1, with a weak D call TRBD1 (6 bases). Germline CDR1 and CDR2: SQVTM and ANQGSEA. This CDR3 spans 13 amino acids.

This clonotype occurred many times. The rearrangement uses TRBV20-1 and TRBJ2-5; maybe TRBD1 (5 bases). V was trimmed by 2 bases and J by 2 bases, leaving 6 bases between them. The CDR3 has 12 amino acids. Germline V gene data show CDR1 as DFQATT and CDR2 as SNEGSKA (reference sequence). CDR3 residues: CSARQGQETQYF. CDR3 coding DNA: TGCAGTGCTAGACAGGGACAAGAGACCCAGTACTTC.

This sequence joins TRBV5-6 and TRBJ2-7; D possibly uses TRBD1 or TRBD2 (5 bases each). The germline V gene has CDR1 SGHDT and CDR2 YYEEEE. The CDR3 spans 15 residues. Deletions cut 1 base from V and 2 bases from J, with 13 bases between. CDR3 region: CASSLSGQAPYEQYF. The CDR3 DNA is TGTGCCAGCAGCTTGTCGGGGCAGGCACCCTACGAGCAGTACTTC.

In this sample, this clonotype turned up a few times. The gene calls are TRBV10-1 and TRBJ2-2; 8 nucleotides line up with TRBD2. After removal of 2 bases from V and 0 bases from J, the junction contained 2 bases not matched to a gene. This CDR3 contains 16 residues. Germline-derived CDR1 and CDR2 are WNHNN and SYGVQD (reference sequence). Written as DNA, the CDR3 is TGCGCCAGCAGTGAGAGGGGACTAGCGAACACCGGGGAGCTGTTTTTT. Encoded protein: CASSERGLANTGELFF.

This clonotype came up many times. V and J are TRBV7-2 and TRBJ2-5; D is unclear. Per germline, CDR1 SGHTA and CDR2 FQGNSA. Trimming stripped 1 base from V and 0 bases from J, with 12 bases between. CDR3 size: 16 residues. CDR3 sequence (DNA): TGTGCCAGCAGCTTAGTACTCCTCAGGAACCAAGAGACCCAGTACTTC. The encoded protein is CASSLVLLRNQETQYF.

This clonotype showed up just once. V and J are TRBV28 and TRBJ2-1; D is ambiguous. This CDR3 spans 15 amino acids. Between the trimmed V and J ends, which lost 6 bases and 3 bases, there was a span of 15 bases. The germline CDR1 and CDR2 sequences are MDHEN and SYDVKM. The CDR3 DNA reads TGTGCCAGCAGCTTAGTGCAGGCGTTCTACAATGAGCAGTTCTTC. Its translation is CASSLVQAFYNEQFF.

This clonotype was seen a handful of times. The CDR3 DNA reads as TGTGCCAGTAGTTCGCCGGGACTAGCGGGAGGGGTTGGCACCGGGGAGCTGTTTTTT. Residues: CASSSPGLAGGVGTGELFF. This rearrangement joins TRBV19 to TRBJ2-2; 16 positions agree with TRBD2. This CDR3 spans 19 amino acids. The J segment lost 4 bases and the V segment lost 5 bases, leaving 10 bases of the junction unmatched. CDR1 is LNHDA and CDR2 is SQIVND in the germline V gene (reference sequence).